This TCR beta chain was obtained from a study of T-cell reconstitution after alpha-beta-depleted transplantation in children. The length of the CDR3 is 12 residues. V shed 3 bases and J shed 3 bases, with 5 bases lying between them. Germline assignment: CDR1 LNHDA and CDR2 SQIVND (reference sequence). Unique molecular identifiers were used in preparing the TCRbeta library. One entry per CDR3 protein, called by TCRdb with MiXCR from the PCR reads. The sample contains some 490,000 distinct CDR3 sequences, around 12% of which appear only once. The receptor comes from a human donor who donated a stem cell graft to a child with combined immunodeficiency. The source was PBMCs from the stem cell graft donor, collected from the stem cell graft. The rearrangement joins TRBV19 to TRBJ1-1; D not resolved. The CDR3 is CASSIGYTEAFF. The CDR3 DNA reads as TGTGCCAGTAGTATCGGATACACTGAAGCTTTCTTT.